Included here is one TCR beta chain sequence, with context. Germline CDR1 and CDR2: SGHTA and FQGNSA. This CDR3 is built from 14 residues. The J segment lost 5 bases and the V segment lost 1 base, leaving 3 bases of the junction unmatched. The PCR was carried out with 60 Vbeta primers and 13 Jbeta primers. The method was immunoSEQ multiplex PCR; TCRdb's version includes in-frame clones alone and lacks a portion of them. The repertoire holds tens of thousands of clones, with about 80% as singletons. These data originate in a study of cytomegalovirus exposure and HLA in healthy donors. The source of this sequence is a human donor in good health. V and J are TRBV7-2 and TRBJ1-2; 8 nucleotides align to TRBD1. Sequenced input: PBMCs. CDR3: CASSLEQGGYGYTF. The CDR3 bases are TGTGCCAGCAGCTTAGAACAGGGGGGTTATGGCTACACCTTC. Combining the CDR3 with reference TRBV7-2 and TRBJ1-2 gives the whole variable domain GAGVSQSPSNKVTEKGKDVELRCDPISGHTALYWYRQSLGQGLEFLIYFQGNSAPDKSGLPSDRFSAERTGGSVSTLTIQRTQQEDSAVYLCASSLEQGGYGYTFGSGTRLTVV.